The sequence of this T cell receptor (delta chain) was determined in a study of gamma-delta T cells after stem cell transplantation. TCRdb reprocessed the RT-PCR reads through CATT. Of about 1,700 delta-chain clones detected, approximately 4.6% appear once; the ten largest clones hold about 50%. This clone was recorded a few times. A clone one base away is much larger, so this may be a read error. The sample carries other DNA sequences with the same CDR3. Germline lookup yields CDR1 GEAIGNYY and CDR2 EKD. CDR3 length equals 18 residues. The receptor's source is a human donor. It is not recorded whose cells these are; they may come from a transplant donor. V is TRDV2 and J is TRDJ3; 8 positions agree with TRDD3. The material sequenced was gamma-delta T cells. The DNA for the CDR3 is TGTGCCTGTGACACGGCTGGGGGAAGCTCCTGGGACACTCGACAGATGTTTTTC. Amino acid sequence: CACDTAGGSSWDTRQMFF.